The entry below describes one TCR beta chain. The data were taken from a study of blood T cell repertoires in COVID-19. Study information: COVID-19 samples collected from the United States, Italy and Spain covered acute and convalescent phases. T cells, B-cell-depleted T cells, or PBMCs supplied cDNA or gDNA.

V shed 2 bases and J 2 bases; nucleotides not matched to a gene: 2. Germline V CDR1 and CDR2: SSHAT, FNYEAQ (reference sequence). The CDR3 sequence is 16 residues long. Original analysis: Reference gene primer amplification gave nucleated cell count estimates. Assay used: immunoSEQ multiplex PCR; TCRdb lists only in-frame clones, some missing. Clone size and the V and J calls come from that table; the DNA yielded D and trimming. The table shows 250,000 or so clones, with about four fifths occurring only once. The sequenced sample consisted of peripheral blood. This receptor was taken from a man in his thirties or forties who had recovered from COVID-19. This chain connects TRBV7-7 to TRBJ2-3; 12 bases align to TRBD2. CDR3 sequence (DNA): TGTGCCAGCAGCTTACTAGCGGGGGGGGACACAGATACGCAGTATTTT. Protein: CASSLLAGGDTDTQYF.